The clone carrying this T cell receptor (beta chain) has more than one count but fewer than ten. Its antigen remains unknown. The beta constant-region primer was an equimolar mix of two oligonucleotides covering TRBC1 and TRBC2. Ligated cDNA was amplified by four rounds of PCR with nested alpha and beta constant-region primers and SP2. A single record per CDR3 protein comes from TCRdb applying MiXCR to the UMI-ligation and nested PCR reads. The table shows about 120,000 distinct CDR3 sequences, with around 35% occurring only once. This record comes from a study of naive and memory T cell subsets. Study-level results: In naive cells, over 90% of TCR sequences were seen only once.

CDR3 size: 20 residues. With 6 bases clipped from V and 2 bases from J, the junction kept 18 bases outside the gene matches. Germline V gene data show CDR1 as KGHDR and CDR2 as SFDVKD. The chain carries TRBV24-1 and TRBJ2-1; 10 nucleotides line up with TRBD2. This clonotype was sampled from a human donor in good health. Input material: central memory CD4+ T cells from blood. The CDR3 sequence is CATSSVGLAGASSTYNEQFF. The DNA for the CDR3 is TGTGCCACCAGTTCCGTGGGGCTAGCGGGAGCTTCCTCCACCTACAATGAGCAGTTCTTC.